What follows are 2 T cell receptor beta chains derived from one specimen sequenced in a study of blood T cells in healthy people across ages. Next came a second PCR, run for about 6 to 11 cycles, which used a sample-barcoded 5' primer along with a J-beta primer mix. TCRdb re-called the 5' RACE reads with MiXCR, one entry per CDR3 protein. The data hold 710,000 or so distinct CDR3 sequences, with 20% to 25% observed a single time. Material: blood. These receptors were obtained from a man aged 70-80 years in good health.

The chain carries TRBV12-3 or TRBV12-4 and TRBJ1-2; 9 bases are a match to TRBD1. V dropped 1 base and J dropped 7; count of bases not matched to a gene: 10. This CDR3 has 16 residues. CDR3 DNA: TGTGCCAGCAGTTTAGTCCTCCTGACAGGGGGAGGTGGCTACACCTTC. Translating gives CASSLVLLTGGGGYTF.

CDR3 DNA sequence: TGTGCCAGCTTACGGGGGAGCTCCTACAATGAGCAGTTCTTC. The encoded protein is CASLRGSSYNEQFF. The V call is TRBV12-3 or TRBV12-4, the J call TRBJ2-1; perhaps TRBD2 as D (6 bases). With 8 bases removed from V and 0 bases from J, the gap between germline ends came to 11 bases. This CDR3 is 14 amino acids long.